The rows below give T cell receptor beta chains drawn from one sample of a study of shared clonotypes between healthy human individuals. Sequencing used immunoSEQ multiplex PCR; TCRdb keeps in-frame clones, though not all of them. The table lists some 1.5 million clones, approximately 96% of them singletons, with approximately 1% in the top ten. Sequenced material: naive CD4+ T cells sorted from blood. These receptor sequences come from a man in his thirties or forties in good health. Each CDR3 is given with its conserved first and last residue.

j_gene | len | v_gene | CDR3aa
TRBJ2-3 | 17 | TRBV9 | CASSARQGPPNTDTQYF
TRBJ2-5 | 15 | TRBV7-8 | CASSLGPGRQETQYF
TRBJ2-1 | 13 | TRBV4-1 | CASSLQGGGEQFF
TRBJ2-2 | 14 | TRBV19 | CASSRQVLDGELFF
TRBJ2-1 | 13 | TRBV7-6 | CASSLMTFNEQFF
TRBJ1-1 | 12 | TRBV19 | CASRDRNTEAFF
TRBJ2-7 | 14 | TRBV9 | CASSTTVTDYEQYF
TRBJ2-7 | 11 | TRBV18 | CASSPSVEQYF
TRBJ2-2 | 14 | TRBV14 | CASSPTHFAGELFF
TRBJ2-2 | 14 | TRBV5-5 | CASSLTATAGELFF
TRBJ1-3 | 18 | TRBV5-1 | CASSIFGTGTGSGNTIYF
TRBJ1-3 | 16 | TRBV28 | CASSFARTETRNTIYF
TRBJ2-5 | 14 | TRBV5-4 | CASSASGLQETQYF
TRBJ2-2 | 14 | TRBV5-1 | CASGGTSNTGELFF
TRBJ2-5 | 14 | TRBV5-1 | CASSHGQTQETQYF
TRBJ1-4 | 15 | TRBV19 | CASSMTPRGGEKLFF